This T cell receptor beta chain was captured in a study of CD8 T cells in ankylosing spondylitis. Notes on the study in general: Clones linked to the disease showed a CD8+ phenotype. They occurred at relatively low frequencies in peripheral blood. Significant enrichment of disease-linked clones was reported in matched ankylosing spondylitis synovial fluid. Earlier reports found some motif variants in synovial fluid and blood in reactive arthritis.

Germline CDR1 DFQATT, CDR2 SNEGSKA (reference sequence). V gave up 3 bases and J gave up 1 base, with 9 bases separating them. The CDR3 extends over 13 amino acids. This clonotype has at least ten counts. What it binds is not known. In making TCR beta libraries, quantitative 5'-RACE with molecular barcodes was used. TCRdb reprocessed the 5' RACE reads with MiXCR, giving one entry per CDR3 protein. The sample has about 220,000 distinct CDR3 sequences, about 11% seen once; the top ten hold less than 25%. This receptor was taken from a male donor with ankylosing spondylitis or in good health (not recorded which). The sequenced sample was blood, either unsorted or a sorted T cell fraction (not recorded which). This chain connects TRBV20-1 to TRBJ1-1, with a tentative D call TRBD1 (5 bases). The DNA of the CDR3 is TGCAGTGCTAGGCCAGGGACGAACACTGAAGCTTTCTTT. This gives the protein CSARPGTNTEAFF.